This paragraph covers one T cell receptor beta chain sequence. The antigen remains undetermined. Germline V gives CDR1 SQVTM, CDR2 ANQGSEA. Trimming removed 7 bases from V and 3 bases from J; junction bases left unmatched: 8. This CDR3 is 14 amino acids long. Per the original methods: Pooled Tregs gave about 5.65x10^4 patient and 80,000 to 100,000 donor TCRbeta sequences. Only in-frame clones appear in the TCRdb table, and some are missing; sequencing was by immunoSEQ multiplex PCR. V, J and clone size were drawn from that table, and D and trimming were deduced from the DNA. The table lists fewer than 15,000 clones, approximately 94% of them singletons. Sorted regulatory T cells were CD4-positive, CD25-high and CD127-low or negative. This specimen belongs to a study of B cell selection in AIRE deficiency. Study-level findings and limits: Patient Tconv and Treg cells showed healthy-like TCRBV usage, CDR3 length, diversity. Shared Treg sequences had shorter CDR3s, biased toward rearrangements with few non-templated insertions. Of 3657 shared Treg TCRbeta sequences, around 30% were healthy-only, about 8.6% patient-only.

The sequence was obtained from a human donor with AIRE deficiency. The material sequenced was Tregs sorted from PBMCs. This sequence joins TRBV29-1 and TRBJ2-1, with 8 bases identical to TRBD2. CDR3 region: CSAAGRALYNEQFF. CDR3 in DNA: TGCAGCGCCGCCGGGAGGGCCCTCTACAATGAGCAGTTCTTC.